This T cell receptor (beta chain) appears in the sequencing data of a study of T-cell reconstitution after alpha-beta-depleted transplantation in children. Germline-derived CDR1 and CDR2 are MNHNY and SVGAGI (reference sequence). CDR3 length: 14 amino acids. V was pared by 2 bases and J by 1 base, with 8 bases between. Using unique molecular identifiers, the investigators prepared the TCRbeta library. TCRdb called the PCR reads again in MiXCR, with one record for every CDR3 protein. The sample includes about a million distinct CDR3 sequences, about 31% seen only once; the top ten take roughly 27%. This TCR was recovered from a boy in the first two years of life who had a stem cell transplant for SCID, so the T cells may come from the graft donor. The chain recombines TRBV6-6 with TRBJ1-1, with a possible D match to TRBD1 (6 bases). Sequencing used PBMCs, mostly from graft donor cells, obtained 360 days after TCRalphabeta/CD19-depleted stem cell transplant. The CDR3 region is CASSYGGQNTEAFF. The DNA of the CDR3 is TGTGCCAGCAGTTACGGGGGGCAGAACACTGAAGCTTTCTTT.